This T cell receptor (beta chain) was sequenced in a study of blood T cell repertoires in COVID-19. About the study: Specimens from acute and convalescent COVID-19 originated in the United States, Italy and Spain. The cDNA or gDNA used as material had been derived from T cells, B-cell-depleted T cells, or PBMCs.

Source study methods: Amplification of reference gene primers provided the estimated nucleated cell counts. Only in-frame clones appear in the TCRdb table, and some are missing; sequencing was by immunoSEQ multiplex PCR. The V and J calls and the clone size are those of that table, but D and trimming were determined from the DNA. The sample yields under 250,000 clones, 82% seen once. The CDR3 runs 16 residues. CDR1 and CDR2 from the germline V gene are SGHTA and FQGNSA. Trimming took off 7 bases at V and 1 base at J, with 19 bases between the two ends. V usage is TRBV7-2 and J usage is TRBJ1-1; D is possibly TRBD1 (5 bases). The TCR originated in a woman aged 80 or over with acute or convalescent COVID-19. Input material: peripheral blood. CDR3 region: CASTVEVGGANTEAFF. The CDR3 region has the DNA TGTGCCAGCACCGTAGAAGTCGGGGGTGCGAACACTGAAGCTTTCTTT.